The 20 T cell receptor beta chains listed next were all sequenced from one sample in a study of OX40 agonist ivuxolimab in advanced cancers. The protocol was immunoSEQ multiplex PCR, while the TCRdb copy is restricted to in-frame clones and leaves out a portion. The table includes about 82,000 clones, over 80% detected once. The specimen was CD4+ or CD8+ T cells sorted from blood, collected in a trial of the OX40 agonist ivuxolimab. These receptors were obtained from an adult with an advanced solid tumor such as melanoma, head and neck, liver or kidney cancer.

The genes are TRBV13 and TRBJ2-3; TRBD1 matches at 7 bases. CDR3 length equals 16 residues. The ends lost 4 bases at V and 5 bases at J; junction bases unmatched: 12. Germline V gene sequence: CDR1 PRHDT, CDR2 FYEKMQ (reference sequence). DNA for the CDR3: TGTGCCAGCAGCTCCCAGAGACAGGGAAGGGGAGATACGCAGTATTTT. Amino acid sequence: CASSSQRQGRGDTQYF. The full variable domain, completed using reference TRBV13 and TRBJ2-3, is AAGVIQSPRHLIKEKRETATLKCYPIPRHDTVYWYQQGPGQDPQFLISFYEKMQSDKGSIPDRFSAQQFSDYHSELNMSSLELGDSALYFCASSSQRQGRGDTQYFGPGTRLTVL.

The sample holds one count of this clone. The chain couples TRBV5-6 to TRBJ2-2; TRBD2 agrees at 13 bases. Germline lookup yields CDR1 SGHDT and CDR2 YYEEEE. V shed 4 bases and J 5 bases; nucleotides not matched to a gene: 11. CDR3 size: 18 residues. CDR3 nucleotide sequence: TGTGCCAGCAGCCCGATCACTAGCGGGGGGGCCCGAACCGGGGAGCTGTTTTTT. It specifies CASSPITSGGARTGELFF.

The V call is TRBV13, the J call TRBJ2-5; the D call may be TRBD1 or TRBD2 (5 bases each). CDR1 and CDR2 from the germline V gene are PRHDT and FYEKMQ (reference sequence). Trimming took off 1 base at V and 5 bases at J, with 11 bases between the two ends. CDR3 length: 14 residues. As DNA, the CDR3 is TGTGCCAGCAGCTTAGTCGGGGACGGGGAGACCCAGTACTTC. Translated: CASSLVGDGETQYF.

This chain joins TRBV10-1 and TRBJ2-3, with 15 bases lining up with TRBD2. The CDR3 is 16 residues long. The V and J ends lost 4 bases and 3 bases, in that order; junction bases with no gene match: 2. Germline V CDR1 and CDR2: WNHNN, SYGVQD (reference sequence). As DNA, the CDR3 is TGCGCCAGCAGTGGGACTAGCGGGGGGGGGACAGATACGCAGTATTTT. This encodes CASSGTSGGGTDTQYF.

Points on this clone: Relative to the germline gene, one junction end is altered; a read error may explain this. This chain uses TRBV27 with TRBJ1-5; 7 positions match TRBD1. Per germline, CDR1 MNHEY and CDR2 SMNVEV (reference sequence). The CDR3 is made up of 16 amino acids. The CDR3 protein is CASSVSTGDASQPQHF. The DNA of the CDR3 is TGTGCCAGCAGTGTATCAACAGGGGACGCAAGTCAGCCCCAGCATTTT.

The chain has TRBV27 and TRBJ2-1; D perhaps matches TRBD2 (7 bases). Germline CDR1 is MNHEY and CDR2 is SMNVEV (reference sequence). The V end lost 9 bases, the J end lost 4 bases, and 19 bases lay between the germline ends. The CDR3 is 15 amino acids. In nucleotides, the CDR3 is TGTGCCAGTTCCGAAGGGGGGGGCGGGTACAATGAGCAGTTCTTC. It translates to CASSEGGGGYNEQFF.

CDR3 protein: CASSPPGTSYEQYF. The CDR3 coding sequence is TGTGCCAGTAGTCCTCCCGGGACCTCCTACGAGCAGTACTTC. V gene TRBV19 combines with J gene TRBJ2-7; D tentatively reads TRBD1 or TRBD2 (5 bases each). Germline CDR1 LNHDA, CDR2 SQIVND (reference sequence). The CDR3 has 14 amino acids. V was trimmed by 5 bases and J by 0 bases, leaving 11 bases between them.

This clone showed up just once. This rearrangement joins TRBV13 to TRBJ2-7, with D possibly TRBD2 on 5 matching bases. The CDR3 totals 13 residues. The V gene lost 1 base and the J gene lost 3 bases, with 7 bases spanning the gap. Germline V CDR1 and CDR2: PRHDT, FYEKMQ (reference sequence). The CDR3 region is CASSLAGSYEQYF. CDR3 coding DNA: TGTGCCAGCAGCTTAGCGGGGAGCTACGAGCAGTACTTC. Full variable domain (missing parts from reference TRBV13 and TRBJ2-7): AAGVIQSPRHLIKEKRETATLKCYPIPRHDTVYWYQQGPGQDPQFLISFYEKMQSDKGSIPDRFSAQQFSDYHSELNMSSLELGDSALYFCASSLAGSYEQYFGPGTRLTVT.

This chain joins TRBV5-6 and TRBJ2-7; 7 bases are shared with TRBD1. This CDR3 has 15 residues. Germline lookup yields CDR1 SGHDT and CDR2 YYEEEE. After removal of 0 bases from V and 3 bases from J, the junction contained 6 bases not matched to a gene. The CDR3 DNA is TGTGCCAGCAGCTTGGGGACAGGTTCGGTCTACGAGCAGTACTTC. This translates into CASSLGTGSVYEQYF. The entire variable domain, with the rest obtained from reference TRBV5-6 and TRBJ2-7, is as follows: DAGVTQSPTHLIKTRGQQVTLRCSPKSGHDTVSWYQQALGQGPQFIFQYYEEEERQRGNFPDRFSGHQFPNYSSELNVNALLLGDSALYLCASSLGTGSVYEQYFGPGTRLTVT.

This sequence joins TRBV13 and TRBJ1-2, with 11 bases lining up with TRBD1. Germline CDR1 reads PRHDT; CDR2 reads FYEKMQ (reference sequence). Unmatched junction bases numbered 7, after V lost 3 bases and J lost 7 bases. The CDR3 spans 15 residues. CDR3 coding DNA: TGTGCCAGCAGCTTCGGACAGGGGGCGATCGCTGGCTACACCTTC. Amino acid sequence: CASSFGQGAIAGYTF.

The chain recombines TRBV11-3 with TRBJ2-2; 8 nucleotides align to TRBD1. V shed 4 bases and J 3 bases; nucleotides not matched to a gene: 4. The germline gives CDR1 SGHNT, CDR2 YENEEA. The CDR3 has 15 residues. DNA for the CDR3: TGTGCCAGCAGCTCCTACAGGGGGGACACCGGGGAGCTGTTTTTT. Residues: CASSSYRGDTGELFF.

This chain uses TRBV7-9 with TRBJ2-7; 10 bases map to TRBD1. This CDR3 spans 15 amino acids. Unmatched junction bases numbered 10, after V lost 4 bases and J lost 7 bases. Germline V CDR1 and CDR2: SEHNR, FQNEAQ (reference sequence). DNA for the CDR3: TGTGCCAGCAGCTCCACCGGGACAGGGGAGAGGGAGCAGTACTTC. Translated: CASSSTGTGEREQYF. The variable domain in full, with the rest retrieved from reference TRBV7-9 and TRBJ2-7, is DTGVSQNPRHKITKRGQNVTFRCDPISEHNRLYWYRQTLGQGPEFLTYFQNEAQLEKSRLLSDRFSAERPKGSFSTLEIQRTEQGDSAMYLCASSSTGTGEREQYFGPGTRLTVT.

V usage is TRBV27 and J usage is TRBJ2-1, with D perhaps matching TRBD2 (7 bases). The V gene's germline CDR1 is MNHEY and CDR2 SMNVEV (reference sequence). The CDR3 sequence is 16 residues long. Trimming pared 8 bases from V and 4 bases from J, leaving 21 bases between. The CDR3, as DNA: TGTGCCAGCGCAGTATTAACCGGGGGGCCGTACAATGAGCAGTTCTTC. Its protein is CASAVLTGGPYNEQFF.

This clone has a single count. The chain links TRBV6-4 to TRBJ2-5; 14 bases align to TRBD2. J gave up 2 bases and V 4 bases, and 0 bases lay outside the gene matches. CDR3 length equals 15 residues. Germline loops: CDR1 MRHNA, CDR2 SNTAGT. CDR3 nucleotides: TGTGCCAGCAGTGGGACTAGCGGGGGGCAAGAGACCCAGTACTTC. As protein: CASSGTSGGQETQYF.

The chain has TRBV18 and TRBJ2-1, with TRBD1 matching 12 bases. The CDR3 totals 15 residues. V shed 3 bases and J 6 bases; nucleotides not matched to a gene: 3. CDR1 is KGHSH, CDR2 LQKENI, per germline. The DNA of the CDR3 is TGTGCCAGCTCACCGGGACAGGGGGCCCTCAATGAGCAGTTCTTC. This translates into CASSPGQGALNEQFF.

The rearrangement joins TRBV27 to TRBJ1-1; a weak D match, TRBD1 (5 bases). Germline values: CDR1 MNHEY, CDR2 SMNVEV (reference sequence). Trimming pared 9 bases from V and 1 base from J, leaving 27 bases between. The CDR3 totals 18 residues. The CDR3 here is CASQIIGGAGLSNTEAFF. The CDR3 nucleotides are TGTGCCAGTCAAATTATAGGCGGGGCAGGGCTTTCGAACACTGAAGCTTTCTTT.

V usage is TRBV2 and J usage is TRBJ2-1; no definite D call. V lost 2 bases, J lost 0 bases, and 8 bases lay in between. The CDR3 spans 15 residues. The germline gives CDR1 SNHLY, CDR2 FYNNEI. CDR3 loop: CASSEFVGSYNEQFF. The CDR3 DNA is TGTGCCAGCAGTGAATTTGTGGGCTCCTACAATGAGCAGTTCTTC.

The rearrangement links TRBV10-1 to TRBJ2-7, with 11 bases identical to TRBD2. V shed 6 bases, J shed 4 bases, and the junction held 17 bases outside the gene matches. Germline CDR1 reads WNHNN; CDR2 reads SYGVQD (reference sequence). This CDR3 contains 18 residues. The CDR3 DNA reads as TGCGCCAGCAGGGGTGACGGTAGCGGGGGGGCTATCGAATACGAGCAGTACTTC. This sequence encodes CASRGDGSGGAIEYEQYF.

This sequence joins TRBV2 and TRBJ2-2; D perhaps matches TRBD1 (6 bases). The V gene's germline CDR1 is SNHLY and CDR2 FYNNEI. The CDR3 sequence is 17 residues long. Trimming cost V 3 bases and J 3 bases, with 17 bases left between them. This CDR3 is CASSDPPSEGDTGELFF. Here the CDR3 DNA reads TGTGCCAGCAGTGACCCCCCCTCCGAGGGGGACACCGGGGAGCTGTTTTTT.

The V and J genes are TRBV29-1 and TRBJ1-1; maybe TRBD1 (6 bases). Germline values: CDR1 SQVTM, CDR2 ANQGSEA. CDR3 length: 13 amino acids. The V end was cut by 6 bases, the J end by 0 bases, with 11 bases between. The CDR3 DNA follows: TGCAGCGTAAAGACAGGAATGAACACTGAAGCTTTCTTT. It translates to CSVKTGMNTEAFF.